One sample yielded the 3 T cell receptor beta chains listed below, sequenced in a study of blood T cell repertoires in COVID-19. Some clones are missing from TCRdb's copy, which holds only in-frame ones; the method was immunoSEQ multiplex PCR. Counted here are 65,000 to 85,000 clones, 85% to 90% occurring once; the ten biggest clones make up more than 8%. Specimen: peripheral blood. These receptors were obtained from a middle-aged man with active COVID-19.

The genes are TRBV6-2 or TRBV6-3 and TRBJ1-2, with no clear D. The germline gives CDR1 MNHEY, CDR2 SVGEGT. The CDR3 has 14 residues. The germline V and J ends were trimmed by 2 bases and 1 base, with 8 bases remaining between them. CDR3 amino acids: CASSYRSVNYGYTF. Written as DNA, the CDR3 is TGTGCCAGCAGTTACCGCAGTGTTAACTATGGCTACACCTTC.

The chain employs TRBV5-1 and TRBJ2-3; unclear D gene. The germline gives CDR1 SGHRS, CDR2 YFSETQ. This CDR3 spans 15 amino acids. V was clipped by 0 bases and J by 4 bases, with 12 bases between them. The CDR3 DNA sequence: TGCGCCAGCAGCTTGGGAGGATTACTGGCAGATACGCAGTATTTT. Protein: CASSLGGLLADTQYF. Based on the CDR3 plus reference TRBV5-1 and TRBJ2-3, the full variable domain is KAGVTQTPRYLIKTRGQQVTLSCSPISGHRSVSWYQQTPGQGLQFLFEYFSETQRNKGNFPGRFSGRQFSNSRSEMNVSTLELGDSALYLCASSLGGLLADTQYFGPGTRLTVL.

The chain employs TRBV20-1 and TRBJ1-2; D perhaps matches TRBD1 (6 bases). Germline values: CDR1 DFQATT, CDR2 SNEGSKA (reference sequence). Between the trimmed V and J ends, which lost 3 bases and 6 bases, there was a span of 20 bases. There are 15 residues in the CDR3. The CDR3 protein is CSASRQVFGFDGYTF. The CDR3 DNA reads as TGCAGTGCTAGTAGACAGGTTTTCGGGTTTGATGGCTACACCTTC.